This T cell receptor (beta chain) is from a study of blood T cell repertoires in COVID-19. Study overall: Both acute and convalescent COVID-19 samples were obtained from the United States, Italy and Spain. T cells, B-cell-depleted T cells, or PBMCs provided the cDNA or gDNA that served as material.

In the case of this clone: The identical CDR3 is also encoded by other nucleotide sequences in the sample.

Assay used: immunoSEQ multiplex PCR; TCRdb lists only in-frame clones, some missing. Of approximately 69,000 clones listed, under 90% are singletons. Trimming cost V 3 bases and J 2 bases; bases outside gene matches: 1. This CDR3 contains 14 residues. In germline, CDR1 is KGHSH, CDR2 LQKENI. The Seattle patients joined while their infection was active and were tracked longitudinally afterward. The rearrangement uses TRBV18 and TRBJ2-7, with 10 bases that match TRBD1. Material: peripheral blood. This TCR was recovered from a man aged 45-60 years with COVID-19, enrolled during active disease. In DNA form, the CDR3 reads TGTGCCAGCTCACCGGGACAGGGGCCCTACGAGCAGTACTTC. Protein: CASSPGQGPYEQYF.